The clone carrying this T cell receptor (beta chain) was seen only a few times. Its antigen remains unknown. These data originate in a study of CD8+ T cells in alopecia areata. Study summary: The protocol delivered tofacitinib for 6 to 18 months, then withdrew it for 6 months. Study results and caveats: Among the top 100, expanded CD8+ clones were significantly decreased by tofacitinib, as was scalp clonality. Many expanded lesional clones remained in scalp and blood on tofacitinib.

Documented treatment: oral pan-JAK inhibitor, 5-10 mg twice daily. Peripheral blood and lesional scalp punch biopsies were taken from alopecia areata patients. Germline values: CDR1 SGHRS, CDR2 YFSETQ. The CDR3 sequence is 14 residues long. V lost 0 bases to trimming and J lost 6 bases, with 11 bases between them. The sequencing template was cDNA reverse transcribed from extracted RNA. TCRdb keeps only in-frame clones here, not all; method: immunoSEQ multiplex PCR. The table includes 190,000 or so clones, about 60% detected once. The genes are TRBV5-1 and TRBJ2-3; possible D gene TRBD1, 6 bases. Here the sequenced sample was CD8+ T cells sorted from blood, taken at week 24, from a patient treated with tofacitinib. This sequence originates from a human donor with alopecia areata. This CDR3 is CASSLGDKRDTQYF. CDR3 coding DNA: TGCGCCAGCAGCTTGGGGGACAAGAGGGATACGCAGTATTTT. Combining the CDR3 with reference TRBV5-1 and TRBJ2-3 gives the whole variable domain KAGVTQTPRYLIKTRGQQVTLSCSPISGHRSVSWYQQTPGQGLQFLFEYFSETQRNKGNFPGRFSGRQFSNSRSEMNVSTLELGDSALYLCASSLGDKRDTQYFGPGTRLTVL.